This T cell receptor beta chain was obtained from a study of cytomegalovirus exposure and HLA in healthy donors. PCR amplification relied on 60 Vbeta primers (plus 13 Jbeta primers). Only in-frame clones appear in the TCRdb table, and some are missing; sequencing was by immunoSEQ multiplex PCR. The repertoire holds fewer than 140,000 clones, with roughly 75% as singletons. The TCR was taken from a middle-aged man in good health and CMV-seronegative. The sample was PBMCs.

The CDR3 protein is CSGSGVDEQFF. CDR3 coding DNA: TGCAGTGGTAGCGGGGTAGATGAGCAGTTCTTC. The V call is TRBV20-1, the J call TRBJ2-1, with 8 bases aligning to TRBD2. CDR1 is DFQATT and CDR2 is SNEGSKA in the germline V gene (reference sequence). There are 11 residues in the CDR3. J gave up 8 bases and V 7 bases, and 4 bases lay outside the gene matches.